The 18 T cell receptor beta chains below all came from one sample that was sequenced in a study of blood T cell repertoires in COVID-19. The repertoire was sequenced with immunoSEQ multiplex PCR; TCRdb's copy has only in-frame clones and lacks some. The sample carries 400,000 to 450,000 clones, around 91% recorded once. Material: peripheral blood. Every receptor here comes from a woman aged 40 to 50 with COVID-19, enrolled during active disease.

This clone appeared a single time. This chain uses TRBV19 with TRBJ1-6; 10 nucleotides match TRBD1. V shed 7 bases and J 7 bases; nucleotides not matched to a gene: 7. This CDR3 contains 15 residues. Germline V lookup: CDR1 LNHDA, CDR2 SQIVND (reference sequence). The CDR3: CASNMGQGINSPLHF. The CDR3 coding sequence is TGTGCCAGTAATATGGGACAGGGGATAAATTCACCCCTCCACTTT. Full variable domain (outside the CDR3, taken from reference TRBV19 and TRBJ1-6): DGGITQSPKYLFRKEGQNVTLSCEQNLNHDAMYWYRQDPGQGLRLIYYSQIVNDFQKGDIAEGYSVSREKKESFPLTVTSAQKNPTAFYLCASNMGQGINSPLHFGNGTRLTVT.

The J gene is TRBJ2-7, the V gene TRBV10-3, with 8 bases identical to TRBD2. This CDR3 contains 14 residues. Germline lookup yields CDR1 ENHRY and CDR2 SYGVKD. With V trimmed by 8 bases and J by 3 bases, 9 bases remained unmatched. The CDR3 nucleotides are TGTGCCATCTCCGGGACTAGTAAGGGCTACGAGCAGTACTTC. Protein sequence: CAISGTSKGYEQYF.

The chain uses TRBV7-2 and TRBJ1-1, with D hard to call. Trimming took 5 bases from V and 4 from J, leaving 14 bases between them. This CDR3 has 14 amino acids. Germline CDR1 SGHTA, CDR2 FQGNSA. The CDR3 loop is CASSRSGRLTEAFF. Written as DNA, the CDR3 is TGTGCCAGCAGCCGGTCTGGCAGGCTCACTGAAGCTTTCTTT.

V is TRBV4-3 and J is TRBJ1-2, with D unresolved. Trimming took off 0 bases at V and 2 bases at J, with 7 bases between the two ends. CDR1 is LGHNA and CDR2 is YSLEER in the germline V gene. There are 14 residues in the CDR3. CDR3: CASSQDTGNYGYTF. The DNA of the CDR3 is TGCGCCAGCAGCCAAGATACCGGGAACTATGGCTACACCTTC.

The rearrangement joins TRBV19 to TRBJ2-3; 10 nucleotides line up with TRBD2. The CDR3 runs 20 residues. J lost 2 bases, V lost 6 bases, and 20 bases had no gene match. Germline CDR1 is LNHDA and CDR2 is SQIVND (reference sequence). CDR3 DNA sequence: TGTGCCAGTAGCTCTCCCAGACCGAGCGGGGGGGCCTCCGACACAGATACGCAGTATTTT. It encodes CASSSPRPSGGASDTDTQYF.

The chain couples TRBV28 to TRBJ2-5; 9 bases are a match to TRBD2. Germline loops: CDR1 MDHEN, CDR2 SYDVKM. The CDR3 loop spans 15 amino acids. The V gene end was trimmed by 6 bases and the J gene end by 0 bases; junction bases not matched to a gene: 5. DNA of the CDR3: TGTGCCAGCAGCCAAAGCGGGGGGTACCAAGAGACCCAGTACTTC. It specifies CASSQSGGYQETQYF.

V gene TRBV28 combines with J gene TRBJ2-7, with a possible D match to TRBD1 (5 bases). The CDR3 is made up of 12 amino acids. Germline CDR1 reads MDHEN; CDR2 reads SYDVKM. Trimming took 6 bases from V and 12 from J, leaving 18 bases between them. CDR3 sequence (DNA): TGTGCCAGCAGGCCACAGGATACGAGACTGTACTTC. This sequence encodes CASRPQDTRLYF. Combining the CDR3 with reference TRBV28 and TRBJ2-7 gives the whole variable domain DVKVTQSSRYLVKRTGEKVFLECVQDMDHENMFWYRQDPGLGLRLIYFSYDVKMKEKGDIPEGYSVSREKKERFSLILESASTNQTSMYLCASRPQDTRLYFGPGTRLTVT.

This clone has only a few counts. The chain links TRBV27 to TRBJ1-6; 9 bases map to TRBD1. Germline V gene data show CDR1 as MNHEY and CDR2 as SMNVEV (reference sequence). The CDR3 is made up of 15 amino acids. Unmatched junction bases numbered 8, after V lost 5 bases and J lost 9 bases. The CDR3 bases are TGTGCCAGCAGTCTGCCGGGGACAGGGCCTTCACCCCTCCACTTT. It codes for CASSLPGTGPSPLHF.

The rearrangement joins TRBV19 to TRBJ1-1, with TRBD1 matching 7 bases. The germline V gene encodes CDR1 LNHDA and CDR2 SQIVND (reference sequence). The CDR3 totals 13 residues. V shed 7 bases and J 7 bases; nucleotides not matched to a gene: 9. This CDR3 is CASTEQGRSEAFF. Written as DNA, the CDR3 is TGTGCCAGTACCGAACAGGGGAGGAGTGAAGCTTTCTTT.

This rearrangement joins TRBV28 to TRBJ1-2; TRBD1 aligns across 8 bases. The CDR3 totals 14 residues. V was pared by 10 bases and J by 0 bases, with 7 bases of the junction left unmatched. Germline CDR1 and CDR2: MDHEN and SYDVKM. The CDR3 nucleotides are TGTGCCATTCGAGACAGGGGAGCTAACTATGGCTACACCTTC. Amino acids: CAIRDRGANYGYTF.

Only a few counts were recorded for this clone. The V gene is TRBV5-1, the J gene TRBJ1-2, with TRBD1 matching over 9 bases. Trimming at V came to 4 bases and at J to 6 bases, leaving 1 base not matched to a gene. CDR1 and CDR2 from the germline V gene are SGHRS and YFSETQ. The CDR3 consists of 12 residues. CDR3 protein: CASSRDRDGYTF. The CDR3 DNA sequence: TGCGCCAGCAGCCGGGACAGGGATGGCTACACCTTC.

The CDR3 loop is CASSLSDSGNEKLFF. DNA of the CDR3: TGTGCCAGCAGTTTATCGGACTCGGGGAATGAAAAACTGTTTTTT. This chain links TRBV28 with TRBJ1-4; D not resolved. This CDR3 contains 15 residues. Per the germline V gene, CDR1 is MDHEN and CDR2 is SYDVKM. Trimming left V 1 base short and J 5 bases short, with 11 bases between. The variable domain in full, completed from reference TRBV28 and TRBJ1-4, reads DVKVTQSSRYLVKRTGEKVFLECVQDMDHENMFWYRQDPGLGLRLIYFSYDVKMKEKGDIPEGYSVSREKKERFSLILESASTNQTSMYLCASSLSDSGNEKLFFGSGTQLSVL.

The chain employs TRBV9 and TRBJ1-6, with D perhaps TRBD1 (5 bases). The CDR3 has 13 residues. Germline CDR1 reads SGDLS; CDR2 reads YYNGEE. V gave up 6 bases and J gave up 6 bases, with 10 bases separating them. The CDR3 here is CASIRGGNSPLHF. The CDR3 DNA follows: TGTGCCAGCATTCGGGGGGGTAATTCACCCCTCCACTTT.

The chain links TRBV27 to TRBJ1-5, with 8 bases lining up with TRBD1. This CDR3 has 12 amino acids. V shed 8 bases and J 7 bases; nucleotides not matched to a gene: 4. Germline-derived CDR1 and CDR2 are MNHEY and SMNVEV (reference sequence). The CDR3 sequence is CASRTGMQPQHF. The CDR3 DNA reads TGTGCCAGCCGGACAGGGATGCAGCCCCAGCATTTT.

The chain recombines TRBV2 with TRBJ2-5; D might be TRBD2 (6 bases). The germline CDR1 and CDR2 sequences are SNHLY and FYNNEI. The CDR3 is 13 residues long. The V gene lost 7 bases and the J gene lost 2 bases, with 11 bases spanning the gap. CDR3 residues: CASIRDSQETQYF. The CDR3 region has the DNA TGTGCCAGCATCCGGGACTCTCAAGAGACCCAGTACTTC.

This clone showed up just a few times. The CDR3 coding sequence is TGTGCCAGCAGCTTAACCGGGACTAGCGTTCCGTTCTCCTACGAGCAGTACTTC. As protein: CASSLTGTSVPFSYEQYF. The chain has TRBV7-8 and TRBJ2-7; TRBD2 matches at 10 bases. The junction had 10 bases not matched to a gene; V was cut back by 2 bases and J by 0 bases. The CDR3 is 18 residues long. Germline V gene data show CDR1 as SGHVS and CDR2 as FQNEAQ.

The chain couples TRBV5-4 to TRBJ2-7; D ambiguous. The CDR3 is made up of 12 amino acids. V lost 1 base to trimming and J lost 5 bases, with 7 bases between them. Germline CDR1 is SGHNT and CDR2 is YYREEE (reference sequence). In DNA form, the CDR3 reads TGTGCCAGCAGCTTGCCTAGTAACGAGCAGTACTTC. This gives the protein CASSLPSNEQYF.

The rearrangement joins TRBV28 to TRBJ1-1, with 9 bases matching TRBD1. Trimming cost V 6 bases and J 3 bases; bases outside gene matches: 14. Germline V CDR1 and CDR2: MDHEN, SYDVKM. CDR3 length: 17 amino acids. CDR3 nucleotides: TGTGCCAGCAGGTCCCGGGACAGGGCTTTCGGGTACACTGAAGCTTTCTTT. It translates to CASRSRDRAFGYTEAFF.